One TCR beta chain is described in this entry. The data originate from a study of immune characterization of retroperitoneal liposarcoma. TCRdb re-analysed the PCR reads in MiXCR, keeping a single row per CDR3 protein. The repertoire includes about 10,000 distinct CDR3 sequences, over 45% of them detected once, and around 9.3% sits in the top ten. The CDR3 has 15 residues. The trim removed 1 base at V and 7 bases at J, leaving 3 bases unmatched. The germline V gene has CDR1 SGHTA and CDR2 FQGNSA. Source material: tumor tissue. The source is a female donor with retroperitoneal liposarcoma. The V gene is TRBV7-2, the J gene TRBJ2-1, with 11 bases that match TRBD2. CDR3 in DNA: TGTGCCAGCAGCTTAGTACTAGCGGGAGTTAATGAGCAGTTCTTC. This gives the protein CASSLVLAGVNEQFF. Complete variable domain (other parts from reference TRBV7-2 and TRBJ2-1): GAGVSQSPSNKVTEKGKDVELRCDPISGHTALYWYRQSLGQGLEFLIYFQGNSAPDKSGLPSDRFSAERTGGSVSTLTIQRTQQEDSAVYLCASSLVLAGVNEQFFGPGTRLTVL.